This T cell receptor (beta chain) was sequenced in a study of PD-L1 blockade in urothelial cancer. Study summary: The study found a median of 1,402 T cells in tumor samples.

Points from the study as a whole: Durable-benefit patients had greater expansion of tumor-associated blood clones at 3 weeks.

Patient disease was locally advanced or metastatic urothelial carcinoma. Looked up from germline, CDR1 is MDHEN and CDR2 is SYDVKM. The V end was cut by 3 bases, the J end by 2 bases, with 10 bases between. The CDR3 sequence is 14 residues long. As concerns this clone: Its matching antigen is unknown.

Measured with immunoSEQ multiplex PCR; TCRdb has only the in-frame clones, and not every one. The sample records hundreds of clones, 35% to 40% being singletons. The V gene is TRBV28, the J gene TRBJ1-1; TRBD1 is a possible D gene (5 bases). The sequencing used tumor tissue, collected before atezolizumab (anti-PD-L1) treatment. The source is a man between 65 and 85 years old with urothelial cancer. The CDR3 spells CASSLYRDNTEAFF. DNA of the CDR3: TGTGCCAGCAGTTTGTATCGGGACAACACTGAAGCTTTCTTT.